There are a few counts of the clone carrying this T cell receptor (beta chain). Its target is unknown. The germline gives CDR1 SGHTA, CDR2 FQGTGA. The CDR3 runs 13 residues. Trimming at V came to 4 bases and at J to 5 bases, leaving 4 bases not matched to a gene. This sample was taken from a study of T-cell reconstitution after alpha-beta-depleted transplantation in children. Using unique molecular identifiers, the investigators prepared the TCRbeta library. One entry per CDR3 protein results from TCRdb running MiXCR on the PCR reads. The table has around 270,000 distinct CDR3 sequences, 10% seen once. Study conclusions and caveats: Diversity and T-cell counts at one year after transplant derived mostly from new T cells.

The origin of this receptor is a boy under two years old with acute myeloid leukemia, due to receive a stem cell transplant. V is TRBV7-3 and J is TRBJ2-5, with 7 bases identical to TRBD2. The specimen comprised PBMCs, sampled before TCRalphabeta/CD19-depleted stem cell transplant. CDR3 coding DNA: TGTGCCAGCAGCTCCGGGACTACGGAGACCCAGTACTTC. Translation gives CASSSGTTETQYF. Complete variable domain (other parts from reference TRBV7-3 and TRBJ2-5): GAGVSQTPSNKVTEKGKYVELRCDPISGHTALYWYRQSLGQGPEFLIYFQGTGAADDSGLPNDRFFAVRPEGSVSTLKIQRTERGDSAVYLCASSSGTTETQYFGPGTRLLVL.